The present T cell receptor beta chain was sequenced within a study of breast tumors, draining lymph nodes, adjacent tissues. Concerning this clonotype: Its antigen is undetermined. Just one base apart from a much larger clone, this may be a read error.

Trimming cost V 7 bases and J 4 bases, with 18 bases left between them. Germline V gene lookup returns CDR1 SNHLY and CDR2 FYNNEI. The CDR3 spans 15 residues. Study-wide findings and caveats: Luminal-like breast cancer showed significantly greater tumor-nontumor repertoire similarity than basal-like breast cancer did.

Axillary draining lymph nodes of breast cancer patients supplied the node samples. One entry per CDR3 protein, called by TCRdb with MiXCR from the multiplex PCR reads. The sample has about 200,000 distinct CDR3 sequences; 30% to 35% are singletons. The clonotype comes from a female donor with breast cancer. Some clones in this sample may be carry-over from other donors' samples. The sample comprised axillary lymph node tissue. The chain is built from TRBV2 and TRBJ2-3; D remains unclear. The CDR3 DNA is TGTGCCAGCACCCCATGGGGTGGAGCCCCAGATACGCAGTATTTT. Translated, it gives CASTPWGGAPDTQYF. The full variable domain, in which reference TRBV2 and TRBJ2-3 provide the parts outside the CDR3, is EPEVTQTPSHQVTQMGQEVILRCVPISNHLYFYWYRQILGQKVEFLVSFYNNEISEKSEIFDDQFSVERPDGSNFTLKIRSTKLEDSAMYFCASTPWGGAPDTQYFGPGTRLTVL.